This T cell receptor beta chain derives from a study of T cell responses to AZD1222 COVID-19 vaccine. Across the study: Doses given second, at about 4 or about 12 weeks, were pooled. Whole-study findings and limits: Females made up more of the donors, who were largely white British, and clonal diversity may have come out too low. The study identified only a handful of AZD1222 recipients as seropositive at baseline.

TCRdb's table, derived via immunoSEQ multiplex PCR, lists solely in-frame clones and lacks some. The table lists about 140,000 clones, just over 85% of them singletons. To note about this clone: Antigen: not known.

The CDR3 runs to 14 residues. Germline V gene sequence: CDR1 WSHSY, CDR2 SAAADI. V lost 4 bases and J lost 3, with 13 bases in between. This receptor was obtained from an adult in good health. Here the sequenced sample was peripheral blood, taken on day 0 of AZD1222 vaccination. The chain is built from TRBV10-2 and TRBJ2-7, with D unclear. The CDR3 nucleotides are TGCGCCAGCAGTGTGACCGGGCCAGTCTACGAGCAGTACTTC. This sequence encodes CASSVTGPVYEQYF.